This TCR beta chain was profiled in a study of blood T cell repertoires in COVID-19. Study-level background: COVID-19 samples collected from the United States, Italy and Spain covered acute and convalescent phases. In each case, the material was cDNA or gDNA derived from T cells, B-cell-depleted T cells, or PBMCs.

Methods used by the authors: Amplification from reference gene primers served as the basis for estimated nucleated cell counts. Sequencing was performed with immunoSEQ multiplex PCR; in TCRdb, only in-frame clones are kept and a portion is missing. For V, J and clone size, that table is used; D and trimming come from the DNA. The data hold fewer than 80,000 clones, with around 90% observed a single time. V was clipped by 3 bases and J by 3 bases; unmatched bases: 2. In germline, CDR1 is SGHVS, CDR2 FQNEAQ. The CDR3 is 15 amino acids. The TCR sequence derives from a man aged 65-85 years with acute or convalescent COVID-19. The chain has TRBV7-8 and TRBJ1-5; 10 bases agree with TRBD1. Material for sequencing was peripheral blood. The CDR3 loop reads CASSLGQGNNQPQHF. In nucleotides, the CDR3 is TGTGCCAGCAGCTTGGGACAGGGGAACAATCAGCCCCAGCATTTT. Based on the CDR3 plus reference TRBV7-8 and TRBJ1-5, the full variable domain is GAGVSQSPRYKVAKRGQDVALRCDPISGHVSLFWYQQALGQGPEFLTYFQNEAQLDKSGLPSDRFFAERPEGSVSTLKIQRTQQEDSAVYLCASSLGQGNNQPQHFGDGTRLSIL.